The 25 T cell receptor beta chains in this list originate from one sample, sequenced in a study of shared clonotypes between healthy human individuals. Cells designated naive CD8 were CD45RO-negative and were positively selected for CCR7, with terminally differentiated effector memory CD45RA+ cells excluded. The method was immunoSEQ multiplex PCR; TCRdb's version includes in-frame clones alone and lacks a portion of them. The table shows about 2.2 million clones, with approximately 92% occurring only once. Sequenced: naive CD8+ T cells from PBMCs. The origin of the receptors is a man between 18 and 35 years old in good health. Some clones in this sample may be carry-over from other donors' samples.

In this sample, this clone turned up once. The CDR3 DNA is TGCGCCAGCAGCTGGAAAACCAGGGAAGGGCAGTACTTC. This sequence encodes CASSWKTREGQYF. The J gene is TRBJ2-7, the V gene TRBV5-1; the D gene is possibly TRBD1 (5 bases). V lost 3 bases and J lost 9, with 16 bases in between. There are 13 residues in the CDR3. Germline CDR1 is SGHRS and CDR2 is YFSETQ.

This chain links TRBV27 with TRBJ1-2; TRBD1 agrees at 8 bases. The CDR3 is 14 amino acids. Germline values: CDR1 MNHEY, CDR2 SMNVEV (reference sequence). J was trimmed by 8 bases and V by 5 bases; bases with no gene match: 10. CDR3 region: CASSVRQGSGGYTF. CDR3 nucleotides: TGTGCCAGCAGTGTTCGACAGGGGAGTGGCGGCTACACCTTC.

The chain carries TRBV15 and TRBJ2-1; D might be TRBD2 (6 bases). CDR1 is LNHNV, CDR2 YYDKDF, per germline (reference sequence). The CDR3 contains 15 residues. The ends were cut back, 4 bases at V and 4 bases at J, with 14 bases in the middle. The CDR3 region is CATSTRLVGYNEQFF. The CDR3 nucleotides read TGTGCCACCAGCACGCGACTAGTGGGATACAATGAGCAGTTCTTC.

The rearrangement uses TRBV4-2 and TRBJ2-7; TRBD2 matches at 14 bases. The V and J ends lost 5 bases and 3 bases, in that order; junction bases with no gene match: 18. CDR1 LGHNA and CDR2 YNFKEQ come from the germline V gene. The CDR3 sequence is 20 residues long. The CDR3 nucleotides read TGTGCCAGCAGCGCTATGGCGGGACTAGCGGGAGTAGAGCAAGTCTACGAGCAGTACTTC. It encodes CASSAMAGLAGVEQVYEQYF.

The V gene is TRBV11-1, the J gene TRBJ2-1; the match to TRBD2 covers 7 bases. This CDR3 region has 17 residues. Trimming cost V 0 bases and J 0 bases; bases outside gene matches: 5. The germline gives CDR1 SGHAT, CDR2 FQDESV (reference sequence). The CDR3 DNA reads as TGTGCCAGCAGCTTAGCTCCGCTAGCGGACTCCTACAATGAGCAGTTCTTC. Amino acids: CASSLAPLADSYNEQFF.

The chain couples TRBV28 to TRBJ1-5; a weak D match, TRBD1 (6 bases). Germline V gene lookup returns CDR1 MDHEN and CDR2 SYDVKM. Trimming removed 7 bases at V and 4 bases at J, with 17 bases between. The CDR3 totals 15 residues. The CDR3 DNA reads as TGTGCCAGCATCTCCCTCGGGGGGGCGAATCAGCCCCAGCATTTT. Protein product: CASISLGGANQPQHF.

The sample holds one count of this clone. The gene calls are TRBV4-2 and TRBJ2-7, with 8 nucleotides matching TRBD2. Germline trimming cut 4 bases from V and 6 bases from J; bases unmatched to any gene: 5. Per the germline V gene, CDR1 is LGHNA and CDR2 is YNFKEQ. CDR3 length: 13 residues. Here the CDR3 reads CASSPLAGGEQYF. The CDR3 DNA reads TGTGCCAGCAGCCCGCTTGCGGGAGGCGAGCAGTACTTC.

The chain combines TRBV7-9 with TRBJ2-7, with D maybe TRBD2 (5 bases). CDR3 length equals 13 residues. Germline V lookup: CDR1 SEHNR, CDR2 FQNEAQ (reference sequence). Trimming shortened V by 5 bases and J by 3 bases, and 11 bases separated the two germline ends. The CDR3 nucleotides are TGTGCCAGCAGCCGATTCGAGGGCTACGAGCAGTACTTC. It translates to CASSRFEGYEQYF.

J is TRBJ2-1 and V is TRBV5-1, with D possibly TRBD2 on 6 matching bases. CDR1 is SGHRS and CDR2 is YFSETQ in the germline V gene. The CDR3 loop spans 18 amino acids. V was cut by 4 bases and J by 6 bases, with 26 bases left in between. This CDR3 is CASSPALGWGRRGNEQFF. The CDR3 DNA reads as TGCGCCAGCAGCCCGGCGCTGGGTTGGGGGAGGAGGGGCAATGAGCAGTTCTTC.

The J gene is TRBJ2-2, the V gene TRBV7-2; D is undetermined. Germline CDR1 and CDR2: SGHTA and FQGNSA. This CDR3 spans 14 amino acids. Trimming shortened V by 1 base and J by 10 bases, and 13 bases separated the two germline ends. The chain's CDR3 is CASSLVSIGSELFF. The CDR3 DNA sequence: TGTGCCAGCAGCTTAGTTTCAATTGGTTCGGAGCTGTTTTTT.

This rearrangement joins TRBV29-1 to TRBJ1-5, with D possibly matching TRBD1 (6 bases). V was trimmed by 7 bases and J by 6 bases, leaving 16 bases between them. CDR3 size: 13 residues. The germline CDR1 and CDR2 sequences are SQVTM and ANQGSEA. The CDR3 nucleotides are TGCAGCGCCGCTACAGGGCTTGGTCAGCCCCAGCATTTT. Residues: CSAATGLGQPQHF.

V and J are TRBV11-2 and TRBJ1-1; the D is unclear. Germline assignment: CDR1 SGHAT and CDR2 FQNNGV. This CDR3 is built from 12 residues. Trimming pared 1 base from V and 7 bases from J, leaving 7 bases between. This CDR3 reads CASSLGPVEAFF. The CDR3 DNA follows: TGTGCCAGCAGCTTAGGGCCGGTTGAAGCTTTCTTT.

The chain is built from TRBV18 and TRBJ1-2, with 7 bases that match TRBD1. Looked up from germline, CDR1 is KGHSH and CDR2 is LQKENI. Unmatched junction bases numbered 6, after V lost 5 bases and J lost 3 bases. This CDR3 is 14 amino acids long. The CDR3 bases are TGTGCCAGCTCAACAGGGGTGGAAGACTATGGCTACACCTTC. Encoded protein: CASSTGVEDYGYTF.

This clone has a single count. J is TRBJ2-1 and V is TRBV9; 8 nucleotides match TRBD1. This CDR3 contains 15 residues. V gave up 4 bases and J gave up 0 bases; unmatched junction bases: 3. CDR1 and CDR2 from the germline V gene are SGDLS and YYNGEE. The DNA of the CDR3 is TGTGCCAGCAGCCGGACAGGGAGCTCCTACAATGAGCAGTTCTTC. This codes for CASSRTGSSYNEQFF.

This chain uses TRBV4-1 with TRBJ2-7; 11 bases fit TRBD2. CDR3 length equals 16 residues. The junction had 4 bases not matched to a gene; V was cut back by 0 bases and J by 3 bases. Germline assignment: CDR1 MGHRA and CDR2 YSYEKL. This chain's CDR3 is CASSQEGLAEHYEQYF. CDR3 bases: TGCGCCAGCAGCCAAGAGGGACTAGCGGAGCACTACGAGCAGTACTTC.

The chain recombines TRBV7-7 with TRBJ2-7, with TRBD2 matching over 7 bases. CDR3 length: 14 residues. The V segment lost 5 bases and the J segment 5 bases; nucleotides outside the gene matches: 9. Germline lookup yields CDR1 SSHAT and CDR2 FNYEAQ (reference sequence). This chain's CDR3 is CASSLGEGRDEQYF. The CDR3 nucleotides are TGTGCCAGCAGCCTCGGGGAGGGGAGAGACGAGCAGTACTTC.

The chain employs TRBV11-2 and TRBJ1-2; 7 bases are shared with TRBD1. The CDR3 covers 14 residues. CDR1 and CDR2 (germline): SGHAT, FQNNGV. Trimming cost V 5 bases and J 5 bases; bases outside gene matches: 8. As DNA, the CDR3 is TGTGCCAGCAGCCCCCCCGGGACAGCGTATGGCTACACCTTC. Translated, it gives CASSPPGTAYGYTF. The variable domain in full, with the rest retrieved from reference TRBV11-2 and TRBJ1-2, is EAGVAQSPRYKIIEKRQSVAFWCNPISGHATLYWYQQILGQGPKLLIQFQNNGVVDDSQLPKDRFSAERLKGVDSTLKIQPAKLEDSAVYLCASSPPGTAYGYTFGSGTRLTVV.

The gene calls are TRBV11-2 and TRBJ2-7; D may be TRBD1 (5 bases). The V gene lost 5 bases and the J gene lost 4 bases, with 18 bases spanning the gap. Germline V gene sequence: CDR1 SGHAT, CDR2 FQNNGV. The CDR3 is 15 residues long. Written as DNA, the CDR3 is TGTGCCAGCAGCCTAGGGGCAGGGCTCCTATACGAGCAGTACTTC. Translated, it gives CASSLGAGLLYEQYF.

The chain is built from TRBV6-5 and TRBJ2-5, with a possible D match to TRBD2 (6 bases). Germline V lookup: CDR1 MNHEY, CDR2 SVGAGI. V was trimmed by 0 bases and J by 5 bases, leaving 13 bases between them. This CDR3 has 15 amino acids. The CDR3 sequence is CASSYSRTRDETQYF. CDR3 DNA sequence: TGTGCCAGCAGTTACTCGCGAACGCGGGATGAGACCCAGTACTTC.

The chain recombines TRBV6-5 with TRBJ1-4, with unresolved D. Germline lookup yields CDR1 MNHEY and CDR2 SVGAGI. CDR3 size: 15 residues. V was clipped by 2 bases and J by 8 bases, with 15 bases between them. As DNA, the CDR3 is TGTGCCAGCAGTTACCGGAGGGCAGGAGGGGAAAAACTGTTTTTT. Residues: CASSYRRAGGEKLFF.

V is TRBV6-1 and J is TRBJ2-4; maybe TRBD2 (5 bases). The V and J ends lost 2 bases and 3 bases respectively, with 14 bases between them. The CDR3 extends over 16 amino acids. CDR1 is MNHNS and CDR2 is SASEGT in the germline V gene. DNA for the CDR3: TGTGCCAGCAGTGAAATCCGGGGAGTTGACAAAAACATTCAGTACTTC. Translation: CASSEIRGVDKNIQYF.

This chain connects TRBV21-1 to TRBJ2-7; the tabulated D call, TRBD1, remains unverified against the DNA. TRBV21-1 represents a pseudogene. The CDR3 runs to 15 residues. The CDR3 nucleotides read TGTGCCAGCAGCGGACGGGACAGGGGGTCCGACGAGCAGTACTTC. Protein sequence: CASSGRDRGSDEQYF.

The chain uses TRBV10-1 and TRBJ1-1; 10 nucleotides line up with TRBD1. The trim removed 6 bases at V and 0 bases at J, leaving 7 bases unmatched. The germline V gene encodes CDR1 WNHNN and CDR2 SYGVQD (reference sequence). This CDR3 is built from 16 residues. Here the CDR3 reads CASRDRDRGMNTEAFF. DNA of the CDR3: TGCGCCAGCAGGGACAGGGACAGGGGAATGAACACTGAAGCTTTCTTT.

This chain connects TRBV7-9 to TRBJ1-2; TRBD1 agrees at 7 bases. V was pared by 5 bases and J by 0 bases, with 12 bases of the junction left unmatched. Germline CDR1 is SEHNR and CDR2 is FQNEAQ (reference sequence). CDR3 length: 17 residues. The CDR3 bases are TGTGCCAGCAGCCCCTACGTCCGGGACAGCACTAACTATGGCTACACCTTC. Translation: CASSPYVRDSTNYGYTF.

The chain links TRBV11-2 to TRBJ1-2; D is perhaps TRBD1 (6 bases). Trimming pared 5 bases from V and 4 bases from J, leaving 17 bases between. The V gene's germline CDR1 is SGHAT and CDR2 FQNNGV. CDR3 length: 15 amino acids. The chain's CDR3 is CASSLGQGLSYGYTF. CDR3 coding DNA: TGTGCCAGCAGCCTGGGTCAGGGGCTATCCTATGGCTACACCTTC.